This passage covers 27 T cell receptor beta chains from one sample sequenced in a study of blood T cell repertoires in COVID-19. Only in-frame clones appear in the TCRdb table, and some are missing; sequencing was by immunoSEQ multiplex PCR. The sample shows about 400,000 clones, roughly 87% of them seen only once. The sequencing sample was made of PBMCs or T cells enriched from blood (not recorded which). The receptor source for this set is a woman in her 40s with acute COVID-19.

The chain uses TRBV5-1 and TRBJ2-3; D is undetermined. Germline CDR1 SGHRS, CDR2 YFSETQ. Trimming took 0 bases from V and 4 from J, leaving 12 bases between them. CDR3 size: 15 residues. The CDR3 bases are TGCGCCAGCAGCTTGGCCACAGTCAGTTCAGATACGCAGTATTTT. Its protein is CASSLATVSSDTQYF.

This chain joins TRBV27 and TRBJ2-2, with 10 bases fitting TRBD2. CDR3 length equals 14 residues. The germline CDR1 and CDR2 sequences are MNHEY and SMNVEV (reference sequence). Germline trimming cut 3 bases from V and 5 bases from J; bases unmatched to any gene: 0. The CDR3 loop reads CASSFSGGTGELFF. CDR3 nucleotides: TGTGCCAGCAGTTTTAGCGGGGGGACCGGGGAGCTGTTTTTT.

Here the CDR3 reads CASSLVAGRGEQYF. The CDR3 coding sequence is TGTGCCAGCAGCTTAGTGGCGGGCAGAGGTGAGCAGTACTTC. V usage is TRBV11-2 and J usage is TRBJ2-7; possible D gene TRBD2, 5 bases. Germline CDR1 is SGHAT and CDR2 is FQNNGV. Trimming shortened V by 1 base and J by 7 bases, and 14 bases separated the two germline ends. This CDR3 has 14 amino acids.

The chain uses TRBV5-6 and TRBJ2-3, with 14 bases aligning to TRBD2. J was trimmed by 8 bases and V by 4 bases; bases with no gene match: 18. The CDR3 has 19 amino acids. CDR1 SGHDT and CDR2 YYEEEE come from the germline V gene. CDR3 sequence reads: CASSTVPGTSGGPAGTQYF. The CDR3 DNA reads as TGTGCCAGCAGCACCGTCCCCGGGACTAGCGGGGGCCCGGCTGGTACGCAGTATTTT. The complete variable domain, with remaining parts taken from reference TRBV5-6 and TRBJ2-3, reads DAGVTQSPTHLIKTRGQQVTLRCSPKSGHDTVSWYQQALGQGPQFIFQYYEEEERQRGNFPDRFSGHQFPNYSSELNVNALLLGDSALYLCASSTVPGTSGGPAGTQYFGPGTRLTVL.

This clone qualifies as medium-sized (0.01 to 0.1%). The chain combines TRBV6-5 with TRBJ2-7; D may be TRBD1 (6 bases). The germline gives CDR1 MNHEY, CDR2 SVGAGI. The CDR3 consists of 14 residues. Trimming pared 6 bases from V and 5 bases from J, leaving 17 bases between. The CDR3 reads CASSPTGRVNEQYF. DNA of the CDR3: TGTGCCAGCAGCCCCACAGGGAGAGTAAACGAGCAGTACTTC.

The rearrangement joins TRBV2 to TRBJ2-2; possible D gene TRBD2, 6 bases. Per the germline V gene, CDR1 is SNHLY and CDR2 is FYNNEI. The CDR3 contains 15 residues. V gave up 7 bases and J gave up 3 bases, with 15 bases separating them. In nucleotides, the CDR3 is TGTGCCAGCATCAGAGTGGGGGGAGACACCGGGGAGCTGTTTTTT. It yields the protein CASIRVGGDTGELFF.

The J gene is TRBJ2-3, the V gene TRBV3-1 (or the pseudogene TRBV3-2); 8 nucleotides agree with TRBD2. Germline lookup yields CDR1 LGHDT and CDR2 YNNKEL (reference sequence). Losses at the gene ends were 4 bases for V and 5 bases for J; bases not matched to a gene: 11. There are 16 residues in the CDR3. The CDR3 DNA is TGTGCCAGCAGCCCCAGAACGGGGGGGCTGGTAGATACGCAGTATTTT. It is translated as CASSPRTGGLVDTQYF.

The chain is built from TRBV4-1 and TRBJ2-1; 11 bases line up with TRBD2. The trim removed 4 bases at V and 7 bases at J, leaving 6 bases unmatched. Germline lookup yields CDR1 MGHRA and CDR2 YSYEKL. This CDR3 contains 15 residues. CDR3 residues: CASSPLTSGINEQFF. CDR3 bases: TGCGCCAGCAGCCCGTTGACTAGCGGGATTAATGAGCAGTTCTTC.

The chain couples TRBV5-6 to TRBJ1-4, with D hard to call. Trimming took off 0 bases at V and 2 bases at J, with 8 bases between the two ends. CDR3 size: 15 residues. Germline CDR1 SGHDT, CDR2 YYEEEE. The CDR3 sequence: CASSLVTGTNEKLFF. In DNA form, the CDR3 reads TGTGCCAGCAGCTTGGTGACGGGGACTAATGAAAAACTGTTTTTT.

The chain joins TRBV5-6 to TRBJ1-1, with D tentatively TRBD1 (5 bases). Looked up from germline, CDR1 is SGHDT and CDR2 is YYEEEE. Trimming stripped 1 base from V and 1 base from J, with 11 bases between. This CDR3 is built from 15 residues. As DNA, the CDR3 is TGTGCCAGCAGCTTGTCTCAGGGCTGGAACACTGAAGCTTTCTTT. Protein sequence: CASSLSQGWNTEAFF.

The rearrangement joins TRBV7-9 to TRBJ2-1; 10 nucleotides align to TRBD2. In germline, CDR1 is SEHNR, CDR2 FQNEAQ (reference sequence). The CDR3 loop spans 15 amino acids. The ends lost 5 bases at V and 4 bases at J; junction bases unmatched: 5. DNA of the CDR3: TGTGCCAGCAGCATTACTAGCGGGGTATACAATGAGCAGTTCTTC. Translation gives CASSITSGVYNEQFF. Drawing the rest from reference TRBV7-9 and TRBJ2-1, the complete variable domain is DTGVSQNPRHKITKRGQNVTFRCDPISEHNRLYWYRQTLGQGPEFLTYFQNEAQLEKSRLLSDRFSAERPKGSFSTLEIQRTEQGDSAMYLCASSITSGVYNEQFFGPGTRLTVL.

This clone was recorded only once. The CDR3 loop is CASSQVSGQGANTEAFF. In DNA, the CDR3 is TGTGCCAGCAGCCAAGTATCCGGACAGGGGGCGAACACTGAAGCTTTCTTT. The rearrangement joins TRBV3-1 (or the pseudogene TRBV3-2) to TRBJ1-1, with 11 bases that match TRBD1. The germline V gene has CDR1 LGHDT and CDR2 YNNKEL (reference sequence). This CDR3 has 17 residues. J gave up 1 base and V 1 base, and 5 bases lay outside the gene matches.

This sequence joins TRBV10-2 and TRBJ1-1; 8 bases match TRBD1. CDR3 length equals 13 residues. Germline V gene data show CDR1 as WSHSY and CDR2 as SAAADI. V lost 8 bases, J lost 5 bases, and 7 bases stayed unmatched. CDR3 bases: TGCGCCAGCGGGGACAGGATGTGGACTGAAGCTTTCTTT. Translating it yields CASGDRMWTEAFF.

This chain links TRBV12-3 or TRBV12-4 with TRBJ2-5; D is ambiguous. V was shortened by 1 base and J by 5 bases, with 8 bases between the two germline ends. CDR3 size: 13 residues. The DNA of the CDR3 is TGTGCCAGCAGTTTAGAGACTTCTGAGACCCAGTACTTC. The encoded protein is CASSLETSETQYF.

The rearrangement uses TRBV9 and TRBJ2-5, with D tentatively TRBD1 (6 bases). CDR3 length: 16 amino acids. Trimming removed 0 bases at V and 5 bases at J, with 17 bases between. Germline CDR1 and CDR2: SGDLS and YYNGEE. The DNA for the CDR3 is TGTGCCAGCAGCGTAGGAGAGGACAGCCCAGTGGAGACCCAGTACTTC. This codes for CASSVGEDSPVETQYF.

The chain recombines TRBV27 with TRBJ1-6, with D uncertain. Trimming took off 3 bases at V and 0 bases at J, with 12 bases between the two ends. Germline CDR1 reads MNHEY; CDR2 reads SMNVEV (reference sequence). The length of the CDR3 is 17 residues. CDR3 coding DNA: TGTGCCAGCAGTTTTGTGGAGGCCAGCTCCTATAATTCACCCCTCCACTTT. As protein: CASSFVEASSYNSPLHF.

This clone was recorded once. The chain carries TRBV6-1 and TRBJ1-5, with D uncertain. The CDR3 loop spans 14 amino acids. V lost 1 base to trimming and J lost 7 bases, with 11 bases between them. Per the germline V gene, CDR1 is MNHNS and CDR2 is SASEGT. In nucleotides, the CDR3 is TGTGCCAGCAGTGAAGTGGAGGGAAGGCAGCCCCAGCATTTT. Amino acids: CASSEVEGRQPQHF.

The genes are TRBV4-1 and TRBJ2-3; D is possibly TRBD1 (5 bases). V lost 5 bases and J 8 bases, leaving 8 bases between the germline ends. The CDR3 length is 11 residues. Germline V gene lookup returns CDR1 MGHRA and CDR2 YSYEKL. CDR3 region: CASSGQGTQYF. CDR3 sequence (DNA): TGCGCCAGCAGCGGACAAGGTACGCAGTATTTT.

The chain combines TRBV12-3 or TRBV12-4 with TRBJ2-7, with a possible D match to TRBD1 (6 bases). With 5 bases removed from V and 2 bases from J, the gap between germline ends came to 10 bases. The CDR3 runs to 13 residues. CDR3 nucleotide sequence: TGTGCCAGCAGTCCAGGACAGACCTACGAGCAGTACTTC. It translates to CASSPGQTYEQYF.

The rearrangement links TRBV4-1 to TRBJ1-2, with D hard to call. Trimming removed 1 base from V and 0 bases from J, with 9 bases in between. Germline V gives CDR1 MGHRA, CDR2 YSYEKL. The CDR3 covers 15 residues. CDR3 nucleotide sequence: TGCGCCAGCAGCCAAGCGAGAGGTACTAACTATGGCTACACCTTC. Residues: CASSQARGTNYGYTF.

This chain joins TRBV10-3 and TRBJ1-2, with a possible D match to TRBD1 (6 bases). V was clipped by 2 bases and J by 8 bases, with 12 bases between them. This CDR3 has 13 residues. Germline V gene lookup returns CDR1 ENHRY and CDR2 SYGVKD. The CDR3 coding sequence is TGTGCCATCAGTGAGCTCAGGGGCTGGGGCTACACCTTC. This translates into CAISELRGWGYTF.

The chain is built from TRBV3-1 (or the pseudogene TRBV3-2) and TRBJ2-1; 14 bases map to TRBD2. Looked up from germline, CDR1 is LGHDT and CDR2 is YNNKEL (reference sequence). The CDR3 sequence is 16 residues long. The V and J ends lost 5 bases and 7 bases, in that order; junction bases with no gene match: 7. The DNA for the CDR3 is TGTGCCAGCAGCATCCTTGGGACTAGCGGGGGTAATGAGCAGTTCTTC. It translates to CASSILGTSGGNEQFF.

The chain joins TRBV12-3 or TRBV12-4 to TRBJ1-4; D remains ambiguous. Trimming stripped 3 bases from V and 6 bases from J, with 5 bases between. This CDR3 has 12 residues. DNA for the CDR3: TGTGCCAGCAGTTTGACATATGAAAAACTGTTTTTT. This encodes CASSLTYEKLFF.

The V call is TRBV30, the J call TRBJ1-2; 9 bases match TRBD1. V lost 3 bases to trimming and J lost 0 bases; unmatched junction nucleotides: 8. The CDR3 is 16 amino acids. Germline assignment: CDR1 GTSNPN and CDR2 SVGIG (reference sequence). Here the CDR3 DNA reads TGTGCCTGGAGGACTACAGGGGGCCCTTCTAACTATGGCTACACCTTC. Its protein is CAWRTTGGPSNYGYTF.

The chain combines TRBV27 with TRBJ2-4; 9 bases fit TRBD1. V was pared by 3 bases and J by 1 base, with 4 bases of the junction left unmatched. The CDR3 spans 16 residues. Germline values: CDR1 MNHEY, CDR2 SMNVEV (reference sequence). The CDR3 reads CASSLFGQGAKNIQYF. The CDR3 nucleotides are TGTGCCAGCAGTTTGTTTGGACAGGGGGCCAAAAACATTCAGTACTTC.

J is TRBJ2-1 and V is TRBV5-1, with a weak D call TRBD1 (6 bases). The CDR3 sequence is 15 residues long. Germline V gene sequence: CDR1 SGHRS, CDR2 YFSETQ. V was pared by 0 bases and J by 2 bases, with 9 bases between. In DNA form, the CDR3 reads TGCGCCAGCAGCTTGGTTCGGGACACCTACAATGAGCAGTTCTTC. Translated: CASSLVRDTYNEQFF.

V gene TRBV11-2 combines with J gene TRBJ1-3; a weak D match, TRBD1 (5 bases). CDR3 length: 17 amino acids. V lost 0 bases and J 7 bases, leaving 19 bases between the germline ends. CDR1 is SGHAT, CDR2 FQNNGV, per germline. CDR3 in DNA: TGTGCCAGCAGCTTAGATTCAATCGGGGGGAGTCTTAACACCATATATTTT. Its translation is CASSLDSIGGSLNTIYF.